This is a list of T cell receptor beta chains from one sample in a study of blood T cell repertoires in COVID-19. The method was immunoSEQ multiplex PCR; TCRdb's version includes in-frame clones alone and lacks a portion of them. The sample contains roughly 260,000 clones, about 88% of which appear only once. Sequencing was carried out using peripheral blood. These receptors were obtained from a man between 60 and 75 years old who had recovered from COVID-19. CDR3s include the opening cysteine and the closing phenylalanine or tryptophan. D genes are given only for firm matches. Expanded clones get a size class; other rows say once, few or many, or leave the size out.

cdr3_nt: TGTGCCAGCAGTTCCCTACGAACAGGATTGAATGGCTACACCTTC; cdr3_aa: CASSSLRTGLNGYTF; j_call: TRBJ1-2; v_call: TRBV6-5; clone_size: few; d_call: -
cdr3_nt: TGTGCCAGCAGTTCAGACAGGGGTAGCAATCAGCCCCAGCATTTT; cdr3_aa: CASSSDRGSNQPQHF; j_call: TRBJ1-5; v_call: TRBV6-5; clone_size: -; d_call: TRBD1
cdr3_nt: TGTGCCAGCACTCTTAGCGGGGGGAACTACGAGCAGTACTTC; cdr3_aa: CASTLSGGNYEQYF; j_call: TRBJ2-7; v_call: TRBV6-5; clone_size: -; d_call: TRBD2
cdr3_nt: TGTGCCAGCAGCCTAGGACTAGCGGGGATCCTCTCCTACGAGCAGTACTTC; cdr3_aa: CASSLGLAGILSYEQYF; j_call: TRBJ2-7; v_call: TRBV7-9; clone_size: -; d_call: TRBD2
cdr3_nt: TGTGCCAGCAGTCGACAGGGATTTTCTGGGGCCAACGTCCTGACTTTC; cdr3_aa: CASSRQGFSGANVLTF; j_call: TRBJ2-6; v_call: TRBV7-3; clone_size: -; d_call: TRBD1
cdr3_nt: TGTGCCAGCTCACCACGGACAGGAGTCGACACCGGGGAGCTGTTTTTT; cdr3_aa: CASSPRTGVDTGELFF; j_call: TRBJ2-2; v_call: TRBV18; clone_size: -; d_call: TRBD1
cdr3_nt: TGTGCCAGTAGCAGAAACGGGTACGAGCAGTACTTC; cdr3_aa: CASSRNGYEQYF; j_call: TRBJ2-7; v_call: TRBV19; clone_size: -; d_call: -
cdr3_nt: TGTGCCAGCAGCGTAGAGGTTTGGGGGGGTCGGGAGACCCAGTACTTC; cdr3_aa: CASSVEVWGGRETQYF; j_call: TRBJ2-5; v_call: TRBV9; clone_size: -; d_call: TRBD2
cdr3_nt: TGTGCCAGTAGTGGGCGGACAGGGGGTAGCGTGAACACTGAAGCTTTCTTT; cdr3_aa: CASSGRTGGSVNTEAFF; j_call: TRBJ1-1; v_call: TRBV19; clone_size: -; d_call: TRBD1
cdr3_nt: TGTGCCAGTACCCCAAATCCACCAGGGGACCGAACCTACGAGCAGTACTTC; cdr3_aa: CASTPNPPGDRTYEQYF; j_call: TRBJ2-7; v_call: TRBV19; clone_size: once; d_call: -